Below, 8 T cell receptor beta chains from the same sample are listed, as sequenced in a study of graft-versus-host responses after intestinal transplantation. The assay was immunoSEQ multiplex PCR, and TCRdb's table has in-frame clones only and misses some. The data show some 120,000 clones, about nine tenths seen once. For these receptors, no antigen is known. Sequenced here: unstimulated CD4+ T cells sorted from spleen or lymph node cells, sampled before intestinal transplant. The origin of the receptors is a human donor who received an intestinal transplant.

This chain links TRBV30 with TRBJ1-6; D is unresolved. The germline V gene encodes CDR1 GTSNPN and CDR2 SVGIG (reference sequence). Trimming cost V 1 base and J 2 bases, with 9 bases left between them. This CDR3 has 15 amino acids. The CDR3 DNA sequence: TGTGCCTGGAGTGGGGCAGGAACCTATAATTCACCCCTCCACTTT. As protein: CAWSGAGTYNSPLHF.

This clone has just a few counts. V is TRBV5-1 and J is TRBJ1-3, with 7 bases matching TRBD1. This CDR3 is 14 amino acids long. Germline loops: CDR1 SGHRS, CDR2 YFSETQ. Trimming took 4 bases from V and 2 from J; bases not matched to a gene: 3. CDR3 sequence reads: CASSRGGTGNTIYF. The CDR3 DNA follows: TGCGCCAGCAGCCGAGGGGGCACTGGAAACACCATATATTTT.

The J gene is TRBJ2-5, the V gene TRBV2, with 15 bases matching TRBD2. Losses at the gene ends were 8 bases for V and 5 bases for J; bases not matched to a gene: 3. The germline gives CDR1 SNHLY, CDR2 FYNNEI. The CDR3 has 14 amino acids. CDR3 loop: CASGTSGRRETQYF. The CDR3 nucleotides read TGTGCCAGCGGGACTAGCGGGAGGAGGGAGACCCAGTACTTC. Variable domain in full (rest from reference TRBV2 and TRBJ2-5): EPEVTQTPSHQVTQMGQEVILRCVPISNHLYFYWYRQILGQKVEFLVSFYNNEISEKSEIFDDQFSVERPDGSNFTLKIRSTKLEDSAMYFCASGTSGRRETQYFGPGTRLLVL.

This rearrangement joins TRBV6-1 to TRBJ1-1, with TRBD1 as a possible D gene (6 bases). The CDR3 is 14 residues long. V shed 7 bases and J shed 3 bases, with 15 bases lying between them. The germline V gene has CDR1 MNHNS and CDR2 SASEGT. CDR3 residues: CASTRQGKDTEAFF. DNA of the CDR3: TGTGCCAGCACCCGGCAGGGGAAGGACACTGAAGCTTTCTTT.

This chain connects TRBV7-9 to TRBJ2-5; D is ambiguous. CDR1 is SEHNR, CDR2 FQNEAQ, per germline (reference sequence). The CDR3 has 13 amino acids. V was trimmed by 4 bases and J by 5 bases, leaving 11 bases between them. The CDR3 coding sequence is TGTGCCAGCAGCTCGCGGTCTTGGGAGACCCAGTACTTC. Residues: CASSSRSWETQYF.

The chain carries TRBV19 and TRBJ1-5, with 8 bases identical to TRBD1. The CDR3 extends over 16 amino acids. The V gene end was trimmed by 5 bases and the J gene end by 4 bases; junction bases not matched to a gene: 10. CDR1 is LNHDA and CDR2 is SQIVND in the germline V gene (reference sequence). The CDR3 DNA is TGTGCCAGTAGTTCTCCTATCAGGGGGCCTAATCAGCCCCAGCATTTT. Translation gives CASSSPIRGPNQPQHF.

Written as DNA, the CDR3 is TGTGCCTGGAGTTACAGGGGGCCACGTACAACTAATGAAAAACTGTTTTTT. It codes for CAWSYRGPRTTNEKLFF. V gene TRBV30 combines with J gene TRBJ1-4; 9 bases match TRBD1. CDR1 is GTSNPN and CDR2 is SVGIG in the germline V gene (reference sequence). The CDR3 is made up of 17 amino acids. V shed 2 bases and J 0 bases; nucleotides not matched to a gene: 7.

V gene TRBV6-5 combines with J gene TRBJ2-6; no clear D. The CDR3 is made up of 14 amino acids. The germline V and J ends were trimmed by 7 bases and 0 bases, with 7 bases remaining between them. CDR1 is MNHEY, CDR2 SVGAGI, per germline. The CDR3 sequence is CASKSSSGANVLTF. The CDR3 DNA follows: TGTGCCAGCAAGAGCTCCTCTGGGGCCAACGTCCTGACTTTC.